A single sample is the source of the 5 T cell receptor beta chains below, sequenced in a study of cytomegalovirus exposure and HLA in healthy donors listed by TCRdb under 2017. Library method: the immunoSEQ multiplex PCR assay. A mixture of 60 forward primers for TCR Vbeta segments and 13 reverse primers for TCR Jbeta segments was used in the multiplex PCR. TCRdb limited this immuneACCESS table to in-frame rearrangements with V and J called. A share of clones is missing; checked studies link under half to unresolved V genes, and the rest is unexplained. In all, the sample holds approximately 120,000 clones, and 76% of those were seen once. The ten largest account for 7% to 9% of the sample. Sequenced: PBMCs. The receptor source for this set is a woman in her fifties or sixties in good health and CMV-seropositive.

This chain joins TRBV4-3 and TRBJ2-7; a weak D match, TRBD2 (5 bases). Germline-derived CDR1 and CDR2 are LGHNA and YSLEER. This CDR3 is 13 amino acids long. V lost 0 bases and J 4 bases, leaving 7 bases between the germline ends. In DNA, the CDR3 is TGCGCCAGCAGCCAAGAACGGGGATACGAGCAGTACTTC. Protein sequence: CASSQERGYEQYF.

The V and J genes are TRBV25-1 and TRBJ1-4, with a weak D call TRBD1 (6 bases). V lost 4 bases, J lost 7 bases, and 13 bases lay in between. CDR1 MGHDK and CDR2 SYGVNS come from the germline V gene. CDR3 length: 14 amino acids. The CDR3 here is CASSGSRGGEKLFF. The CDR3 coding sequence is TGTGCCAGCAGTGGATCAAGGGGGGGTGAAAAACTGTTTTTT.

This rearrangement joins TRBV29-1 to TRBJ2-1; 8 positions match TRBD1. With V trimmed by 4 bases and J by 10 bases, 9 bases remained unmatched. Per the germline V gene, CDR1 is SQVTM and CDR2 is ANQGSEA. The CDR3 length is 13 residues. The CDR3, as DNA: TGCAGCGTTGGGCCGGCCCGGGACAGGGAGCAGTTCTTC. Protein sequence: CSVGPARDREQFF.

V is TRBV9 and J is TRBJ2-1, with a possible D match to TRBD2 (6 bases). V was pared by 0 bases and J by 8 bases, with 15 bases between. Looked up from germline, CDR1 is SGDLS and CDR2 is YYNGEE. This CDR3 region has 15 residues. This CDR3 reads CASSVEVARGDEQFF. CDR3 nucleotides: TGTGCCAGCAGCGTAGAGGTAGCGCGGGGAGATGAGCAGTTCTTC.

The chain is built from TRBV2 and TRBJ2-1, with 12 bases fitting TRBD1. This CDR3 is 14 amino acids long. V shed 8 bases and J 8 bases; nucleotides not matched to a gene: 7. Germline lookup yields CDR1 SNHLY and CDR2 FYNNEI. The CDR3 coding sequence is TGTGCCAGCTCCCGGGGGACAGGGGGCTATGAGCAGTTCTTC. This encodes CASSRGTGGYEQFF. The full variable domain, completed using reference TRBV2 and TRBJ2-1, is EPEVTQTPSHQVTQMGQEVILRCVPISNHLYFYWYRQILGQKVEFLVSFYNNEISEKSEIFDDQFSVERPDGSNFTLKIRSTKLEDSAMYFCASSRGTGGYEQFFGPGTRLTVL.